A single sample is the source of the 28 T cell receptor beta chains below, sequenced in a study of blood T cell repertoires in COVID-19. The protocol was immunoSEQ multiplex PCR, while the TCRdb copy is restricted to in-frame clones and leaves out a portion. This sample has approximately 64,000 clones, with around 90% found just once. What was sequenced was peripheral blood. Receptor source: a woman aged 60-75 years with COVID-19, enrolled during active disease.

CDR3 nucleotide sequence: TGTGCCAGCAGTCCTTTAAACAGGGCCAATAATTCACCCCTCCACTTT. This translates into CASSPLNRANNSPLHF. The V call is TRBV27, the J call TRBJ1-6, with a possible D match to TRBD1 (6 bases). Trimming removed 5 bases from V and 5 bases from J, with 16 bases in between. This CDR3 spans 16 amino acids. Germline loops: CDR1 MNHEY, CDR2 SMNVEV (reference sequence).

This rearrangement joins TRBV2 to TRBJ2-3, with no clear D. The CDR3 is made up of 14 amino acids. CDR1 SNHLY and CDR2 FYNNEI come from the germline V gene. Trimming pared 5 bases from V and 0 bases from J, leaving 9 bases between. CDR3 sequence: CASSSLLSTDTQYF. CDR3 DNA: TGTGCCAGCAGTAGCCTTCTTAGCACAGATACGCAGTATTTT.

CDR3 bases: TGTGCCAGCAGCCCTCGGGACAGCCCGGGCACCGGGGAGCTGTTTTTT. Encoded protein: CASSPRDSPGTGELFF. The chain employs TRBV7-8 and TRBJ2-2; 7 nucleotides align to TRBD1. The V gene end was trimmed by 5 bases and the J gene end by 4 bases; junction bases not matched to a gene: 10. This CDR3 is built from 16 residues. The germline CDR1 and CDR2 sequences are SGHVS and FQNEAQ.

The rearrangement joins TRBV6-1 to TRBJ1-1; 7 nucleotides match TRBD1. V lost 3 bases and J lost 5; bases outside the gene matches: 6. The CDR3 is made up of 14 amino acids. CDR1 MNHNS and CDR2 SASEGT come from the germline V gene. The CDR3 sequence is CASSETGRGTEAFF. DNA of the CDR3: TGTGCCAGCAGTGAGACAGGGAGAGGAACTGAAGCTTTCTTT.

The chain recombines TRBV7-9 with TRBJ2-7; D perhaps matches TRBD2 (5 bases). Germline lookup yields CDR1 SEHNR and CDR2 FQNEAQ (reference sequence). Trimming removed 8 bases from V and 5 bases from J, with 19 bases in between. The CDR3 consists of 14 residues. The CDR3 sequence: CASAIGRGMDEQYF. In DNA, the CDR3 is TGTGCCAGCGCCATTGGACGAGGGATGGACGAGCAGTACTTC.

This rearrangement joins TRBV20-1 to TRBJ2-1; D not certain. V was cut by 5 bases and J by 5 bases, with 4 bases left in between. The germline V gene has CDR1 DFQATT and CDR2 SNEGSKA (reference sequence). The CDR3 consists of 10 residues. The CDR3 sequence: CSALDNEQFF. The CDR3, as DNA: TGCAGTGCTCTAGACAATGAGCAGTTCTTC.

DNA for the CDR3: TGTGCCAGCAGCGTAACCCAGGGGCAAAGCGAGCAGTACTTC. It codes for CASSVTQGQSEQYF. V gene TRBV9 combines with J gene TRBJ2-7; D might be TRBD1 (6 bases). CDR1 is SGDLS and CDR2 is YYNGEE in the germline V gene. The CDR3 contains 14 residues. Trimming left V 1 base short and J 6 bases short, with 14 bases between.

The rearrangement joins TRBV20-1 to TRBJ2-1; D gene ambiguous. Per germline, CDR1 DFQATT and CDR2 SNEGSKA (reference sequence). V lost 3 bases and J 7 bases, leaving 7 bases between the germline ends. The CDR3 extends over 11 amino acids. The CDR3 region is CSARRDNEQFF. The CDR3 region has the DNA TGCAGTGCTAGGCGAGATAATGAGCAGTTCTTC.

This rearrangement joins TRBV7-7 to TRBJ1-1; the D gene is possibly TRBD1 (6 bases). The CDR3 sequence is 13 residues long. V was pared by 5 bases and J by 5 bases, with 12 bases between. The V gene's germline CDR1 is SSHAT and CDR2 FNYEAQ (reference sequence). The CDR3 spells CASSRTQGTEAFF. CDR3 sequence (DNA): TGTGCCAGCAGCCGTACCCAGGGGACTGAAGCTTTCTTT.

The chain carries TRBV5-1 and TRBJ2-2, with D possibly TRBD2 on 6 matching bases. Germline CDR1 and CDR2: SGHRS and YFSETQ. The CDR3 totals 14 residues. V lost 2 bases to trimming and J lost 3 bases, with 8 bases between them. The CDR3 DNA follows: TGCGCCAGCAGCTTTGGGGACTACACCGGGGAGCTGTTTTTT. The encoded protein is CASSFGDYTGELFF.

The chain couples TRBV5-1 to TRBJ2-5, with D perhaps matching TRBD1 (6 bases). Germline loops: CDR1 SGHRS, CDR2 YFSETQ. The CDR3 extends over 13 amino acids. V gave up 2 bases and J gave up 4 bases, with 9 bases separating them. The CDR3 DNA is TGCGCCAGCAGCTTTGGCAGGGGAGAGACCCAGTACTTC. It codes for CASSFGRGETQYF.

This clone was seen just once. The rearrangement links TRBV5-4 to TRBJ1-1; tentative D call: TRBD1 (5 bases). Trimming left V 0 bases short and J 0 bases short, with 9 bases between. CDR3 length: 15 amino acids. Germline values: CDR1 SGHNT, CDR2 YYREEE (reference sequence). CDR3 in DNA: TGTGCCAGCAGCTTGGTTGGGACTATGAACACTGAAGCTTTCTTT. Its translation is CASSLVGTMNTEAFF.

The chain's CDR3 is CASIRTSMNTEAFF. Written as DNA, the CDR3 is TGTGCCAGCATTCGGACAAGCATGAACACTGAAGCTTTCTTT. The chain has TRBV27 and TRBJ1-1, with a possible D match to TRBD1 (5 bases). The CDR3 is 14 residues long. The germline V and J ends were trimmed by 7 bases and 0 bases, with 12 bases remaining between them. Germline CDR1 is MNHEY and CDR2 is SMNVEV (reference sequence).

The J gene is TRBJ1-6, the V gene TRBV4-1; 9 bases fit TRBD1. Trimming cost V 0 bases and J 7 bases; bases outside gene matches: 7. Germline V gene sequence: CDR1 MGHRA, CDR2 YSYEKL. The CDR3 has 17 residues. The CDR3 region is CASSQDVHRGRNSPLHF. Written as DNA, the CDR3 is TGCGCCAGCAGCCAAGATGTCCACAGGGGGCGGAATTCACCCCTCCACTTT.

The chain recombines TRBV7-8 with TRBJ2-7, with D perhaps matching TRBD1 (6 bases). This CDR3 region has 16 residues. Looked up from germline, CDR1 is SGHVS and CDR2 is FQNEAQ. The germline V and J ends were trimmed by 5 bases and 0 bases, with 17 bases remaining between them. The CDR3 DNA reads as TGTGCCAGCAGCCCTAGAACGACAGGTAGCTCCTACGAGCAGTACTTC. Translated, it gives CASSPRTTGSSYEQYF.

In DNA form, the CDR3 reads TGTGCCAGCAGCCCCCAGGGTATCGGGTACCAAGAGACCCAGTACTTC. Amino acid sequence: CASSPQGIGYQETQYF. The V call is TRBV3-1 (or the pseudogene TRBV3-2), the J call TRBJ2-5, with a tentative D call TRBD1 (5 bases). Germline V gene data show CDR1 as LGHDT and CDR2 as YNNKEL (reference sequence). The CDR3 runs 16 residues. The V end lost 4 bases, the J end lost 0 bases, and 15 bases lay between the germline ends.

The V call is TRBV10-3, the J call TRBJ2-1; the match to TRBD2 covers 11 bases. Germline V lookup: CDR1 ENHRY, CDR2 SYGVKD. This CDR3 has 17 residues. J was trimmed by 12 bases and V by 0 bases; bases with no gene match: 13. CDR3 sequence (DNA): TGTGCCATCAGTGAGTCGGGGAGGGGGACTAGCGGTAGAGGGCAGTTCTTC. Its translation: CAISESGRGTSGRGQFF.

The chain couples TRBV6-1 to TRBJ2-5; maybe TRBD1 (5 bases). V lost 3 bases to trimming and J lost 3 bases, with 8 bases between them. Germline V gene lookup returns CDR1 MNHNS and CDR2 SASEGT. The CDR3 length is 13 residues. CDR3 in amino acids: CASSEVREETQYF. In DNA, the CDR3 is TGTGCCAGCAGTGAGGTCAGGGAAGAGACCCAGTACTTC.

The chain combines TRBV10-3 with TRBJ2-1, with TRBD2 matching 7 bases. V lost 8 bases to trimming and J lost 8 bases; unmatched junction nucleotides: 12. The CDR3 spans 14 residues. Germline V CDR1 and CDR2: ENHRY, SYGVKD. The CDR3 sequence: CAIYGGGSGDEQFF. The DNA for the CDR3 is TGTGCCATCTATGGGGGGGGAAGTGGCGATGAGCAGTTCTTC.

CDR3 protein: CASSLMPRASNQPQHF. In nucleotides, the CDR3 is TGTGCCAGCAGCCTAATGCCACGAGCCAGCAATCAGCCCCAGCATTTT. The chain has TRBV7-2 and TRBJ1-5; D gene unclear. Deletions cut 5 bases from V and 1 base from J, with 15 bases between. CDR3 length: 16 residues. Looked up from germline, CDR1 is SGHTA and CDR2 is FQGNSA.

This clone was counted a single time. This chain connects TRBV19 to TRBJ1-2; D call uncertain. The germline V gene encodes CDR1 LNHDA and CDR2 SQIVND (reference sequence). Between the trimmed V and J ends, which lost 5 bases and 6 bases, there was a span of 13 bases. The CDR3 extends over 13 amino acids. The CDR3 loop is CASSVRTRDGYTF. As DNA, the CDR3 is TGTGCCAGTAGTGTGCGGACGCGGGATGGCTACACCTTC.

The V call is TRBV28, the J call TRBJ2-1; D is undetermined. The CDR3 covers 12 residues. The V end lost 6 bases, the J end lost 5 bases, and 8 bases lay between the germline ends. Looked up from germline, CDR1 is MDHEN and CDR2 is SYDVKM. CDR3 protein: CASSFTDNEQFF. As DNA, the CDR3 is TGTGCCAGCAGCTTCACGGACAATGAGCAGTTCTTC.

This clone occurred once. The chain has TRBV19 and TRBJ1-5; TRBD1 agrees at 7 bases. CDR3 length: 17 amino acids. Trimming cost V 9 bases and J 3 bases; bases outside gene matches: 17. CDR1 is LNHDA and CDR2 is SQIVND in the germline V gene (reference sequence). In DNA form, the CDR3 reads TGTGCCAGCCACAGCCCTCAGACGACAGGGCCCAATCAGCCCCAGCATTTT. It translates to CASHSPQTTGPNQPQHF.

V usage is TRBV21-1 and J usage is TRBJ1-5; TRBD1, the table's D call, was not compared with the DNA. TRBV21-1 counts as a pseudogene. CDR3 length equals 19 residues. CDR3 protein: CASASCDREGKYSNQPQHF. Written as DNA, the CDR3 is TGTGCCAGCGCCTCATGCGACAGGGAAGGCAAATATAGCAATCAGCCCCAGCATTTT.

The chain carries TRBV3-1 (or the pseudogene TRBV3-2) and TRBJ2-3; tentatively, D is TRBD2 (6 bases). This CDR3 is built from 16 residues. Deletions cut 1 base from V and 0 bases from J, with 11 bases between. Germline V CDR1 and CDR2: LGHDT, YNNKEL (reference sequence). CDR3 sequence reads: CASSQGLATSTDTQYF. The CDR3 region has the DNA TGTGCCAGCAGCCAAGGGCTAGCGACAAGCACAGATACGCAGTATTTT.

J is TRBJ2-3 and V is TRBV5-1; no firm D call. Germline V lookup: CDR1 SGHRS, CDR2 YFSETQ. The CDR3 runs 12 residues. V lost 5 bases and J lost 2, with 6 bases in between. CDR3 nucleotide sequence: TGCGCCAGCAGAATAGACACAGATACGCAGTATTTT. This codes for CASRIDTDTQYF. The whole variable domain, filled in from reference TRBV5-1 and TRBJ2-3, reads KAGVTQTPRYLIKTRGQQVTLSCSPISGHRSVSWYQQTPGQGLQFLFEYFSETQRNKGNFPGRFSGRQFSNSRSEMNVSTLELGDSALYLCASRIDTDTQYFGPGTRLTVL.

The chain couples TRBV27 to TRBJ2-1; D is undetermined. Trimming left V 4 bases short and J 6 bases short, with 4 bases between. The CDR3 spans 11 residues. Looked up from germline, CDR1 is MNHEY and CDR2 is SMNVEV (reference sequence). The CDR3 bases are TGTGCCAGCAGTTACGGCAATGAGCAGTTCTTC. Protein product: CASSYGNEQFF.

The chain uses TRBV7-2 and TRBJ2-7; D is possibly TRBD2 (5 bases). Trimming removed 1 base at V and 3 bases at J, with 10 bases between. CDR1 and CDR2 (germline): SGHTA, FQGNSA. The CDR3 is made up of 14 amino acids. CDR3: CASSLGGFRYEQYF. CDR3 coding DNA: TGTGCCAGCAGCTTAGGCGGGTTCCGCTACGAGCAGTACTTC.